These T cell receptor beta chains were read from a single sample in a study of T cells in localized non-small cell lung cancer. Only in-frame clones appear in the TCRdb table, and some are missing; sequencing was by immunoSEQ multiplex PCR. The sample contains 50,000 to 75,000 clones, about 89% of which appear only once. The starting material was peripheral blood, obtained before any cancer treatment. The receptors stem from a man aged 40 to 70 with stage I lung adenocarcinoma. CDR3s include the opening cysteine and the closing phenylalanine or tryptophan.

V,CDR3
TRBV25-1,CASRDRSSYEQYF
TRBV7-2,CASSPAKTGRWELFF
TRBV28,CASAQTRDRPSGNTIYF
TRBV7-2,CASSADGTSYNEQFF
TRBV6-7,CASSYAEPRLNEQFF
TRBV7-9,CASSFSQVTEAFF
TRBV6-5,CASSYSILGESYGYTF
TRBV7-2,CASSLVLAATYEQYF
TRBV7-9,CASSFAGAGTDTQYF
TRBV29-1,CSVEAGDGYTF
TRBV10-3,CAIRDSEHYTF
TRBV6-6,CASSYTSGSWDNEQFF
TRBV28,CASSKTRDRESYGYTF
TRBV7-6,CASSLAGHSGANVLTF
TRBV5-6,CASSQGTVKYF
TRBV18,CASSGKTTNEKLFF
TRBV11-3,CASSPGQGGNEQFF
TRBV6-6,CATGASGGGLYEQYF
TRBV28,CASSLIGTGADQPQHF
TRBV27,CASSFRVGFTEAFF
TRBV9,CASSAHSQVGSSYNEQFF
TRBV14,CASSQNWGQGDTEAFF
TRBV18,CASSSPRAQETQYF
TRBV29-1,CSVGAQAGGYNEQFF
TRBV6-5,CASSYRAAEGYTF
TRBV5-1,CASSSPLPSRMAVGRRADTQYF
TRBV28,CASRARGVAKNIQYF
TRBV4-1,CASSVAGGTYNEQFF
TRBV5-1,CASSFDMLTDTQYF
TRBV1,CTSSPPDCGGVSYEQYF
TRBV29-1,CSVVGGTGVVTYEQYF
TRBV19,CASRPPGTLYNEQFF
TRBV13,CASSAAIAGGDEQYF
TRBV5-6,CASSLTGGPTAYEQYF
TRBV5-1,CASSLTSRVTRNTGELFF
TRBV5-1,CASSKDRGYYEQYF
TRBV7-9,CASSLGDSHSGANVLTF
TRBV15,CATSPRASGKVQFF
TRBV9,CASSGQGRDTQYF
TRBV7-8,CASSRGRTNTGELFF
TRBV6-1,CASSEGPRANYGYTF
TRBV5-6,CASSLAHRSSYEQYF
TRBV7-9,CASSGQGLWSYNEQFF
TRBV13,CASSLSPGLSTGELFF
TRBV5-1,CASSPGTTETQYF
TRBV29-1,CSVGEGYNEQFF